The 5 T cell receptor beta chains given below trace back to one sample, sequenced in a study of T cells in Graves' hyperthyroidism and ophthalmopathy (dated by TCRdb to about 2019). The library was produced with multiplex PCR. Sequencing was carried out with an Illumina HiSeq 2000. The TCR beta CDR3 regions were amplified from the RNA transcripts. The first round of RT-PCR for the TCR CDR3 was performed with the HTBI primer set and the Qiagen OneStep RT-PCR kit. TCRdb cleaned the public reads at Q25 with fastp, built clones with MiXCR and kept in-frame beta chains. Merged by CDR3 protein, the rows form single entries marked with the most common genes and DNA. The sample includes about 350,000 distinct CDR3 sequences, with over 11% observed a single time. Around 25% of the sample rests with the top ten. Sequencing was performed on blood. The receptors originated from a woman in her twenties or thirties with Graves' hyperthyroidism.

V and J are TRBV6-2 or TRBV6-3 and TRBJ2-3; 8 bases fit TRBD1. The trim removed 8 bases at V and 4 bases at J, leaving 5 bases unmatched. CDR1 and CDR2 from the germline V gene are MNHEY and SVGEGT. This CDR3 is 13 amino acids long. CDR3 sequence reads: CASRTGWADTQYF. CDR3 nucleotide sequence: TGTGCCAGCCGGACAGGGTGGGCAGATACGCAGTATTTT.

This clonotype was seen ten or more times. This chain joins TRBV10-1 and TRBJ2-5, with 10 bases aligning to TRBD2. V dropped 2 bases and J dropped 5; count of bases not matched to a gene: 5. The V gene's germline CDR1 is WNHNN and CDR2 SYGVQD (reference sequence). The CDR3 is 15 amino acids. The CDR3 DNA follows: TGCGCCAGCAGTGAGGCTAGCGGGAGTATGGAGACCCAGTACTTC. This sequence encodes CASSEASGSMETQYF.

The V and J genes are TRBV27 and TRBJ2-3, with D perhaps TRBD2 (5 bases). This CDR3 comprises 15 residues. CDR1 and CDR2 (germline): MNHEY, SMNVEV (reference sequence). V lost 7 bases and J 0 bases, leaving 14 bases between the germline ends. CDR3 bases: TGTGCCAGCACCTTGGCTGGGAGTAGCACAGATACGCAGTATTTT. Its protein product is CASTLAGSSTDTQYF.

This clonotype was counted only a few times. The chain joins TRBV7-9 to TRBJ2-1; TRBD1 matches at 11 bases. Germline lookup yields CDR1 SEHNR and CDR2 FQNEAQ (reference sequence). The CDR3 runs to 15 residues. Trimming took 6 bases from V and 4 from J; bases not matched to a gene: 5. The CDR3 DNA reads TGTGCCAGCAGATCCGGGACAGGGGGTTACAATGAGCAGTTCTTC. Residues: CASRSGTGGYNEQFF.

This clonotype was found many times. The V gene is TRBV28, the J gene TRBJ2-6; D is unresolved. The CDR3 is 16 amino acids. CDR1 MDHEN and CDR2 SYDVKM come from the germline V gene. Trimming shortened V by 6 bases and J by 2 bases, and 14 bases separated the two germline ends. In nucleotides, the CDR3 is TGTGCCAGCAGCCCCCCACGACGCACTGGGGCCAACGTCCTGACTTTC. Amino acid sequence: CASSPPRRTGANVLTF.